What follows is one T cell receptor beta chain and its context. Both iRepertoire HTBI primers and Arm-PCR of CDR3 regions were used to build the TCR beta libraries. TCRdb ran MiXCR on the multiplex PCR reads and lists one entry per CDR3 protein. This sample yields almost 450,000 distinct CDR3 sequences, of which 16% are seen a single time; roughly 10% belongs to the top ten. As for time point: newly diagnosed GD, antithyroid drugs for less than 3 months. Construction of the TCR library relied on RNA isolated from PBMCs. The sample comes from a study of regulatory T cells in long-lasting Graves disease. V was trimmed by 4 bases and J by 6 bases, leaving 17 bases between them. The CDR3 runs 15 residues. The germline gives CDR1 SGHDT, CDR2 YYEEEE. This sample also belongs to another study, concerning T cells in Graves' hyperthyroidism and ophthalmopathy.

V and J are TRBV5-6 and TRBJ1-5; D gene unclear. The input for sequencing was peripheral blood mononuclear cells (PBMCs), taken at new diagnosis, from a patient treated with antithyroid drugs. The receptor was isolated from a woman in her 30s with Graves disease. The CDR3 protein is CASSTFTKDTQPQHF. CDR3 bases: TGTGCCAGCAGCACCTTCACCAAAGATACTCAGCCCCAGCATTTT. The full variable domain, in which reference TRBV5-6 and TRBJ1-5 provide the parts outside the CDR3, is DAGVTQSPTHLIKTRGQQVTLRCSPKSGHDTVSWYQQALGQGPQFIFQYYEEEERQRGNFPDRFSGHQFPNYSSELNVNALLLGDSALYLCASSTFTKDTQPQHFGDGTRLSIL.